The rows below give T cell receptor beta chains drawn from one sample of a study of T-cell reconstitution after alpha-beta-depleted transplantation in children. From the PCR reads, TCRdb called clonotypes with MiXCR, one entry per CDR3 protein. This sample carries over 15,000 distinct CDR3 sequences, 7.7% of them seen once, and the ten largest clones take 36%. The starting material was PBMCs, mostly from graft donor cells, obtained 60 days after TCRalphabeta/CD19-depleted stem cell transplant. The receptors originated from a boy in the first two years of life who had a stem cell transplant for Wiskott-Aldrich syndrome, so the T cells may come from the graft donor. Both conserved end residues are trimmed from each CDR3. Fields, in order: J gene, V gene, CDR3 protein.

TRBJ2-1 | TRBV3-1 | AICFPRPSVADTYNEQF
TRBJ2-4 | TRBV5-1 | ASSLDRAKNIQY
TRBJ2-7 | TRBV29-1 | SVGVAIEGEQY
TRBJ2-5 | TRBV23-1 | ASSQPTCGGENQETQY
TRBJ1-4 | TRBV6-5 | ASRGTGDPLTNEKLF
TRBJ2-5 | TRBV5-1 | ASSSGLPNQETQY
TRBJ2-1 | TRBV12-3/TRBV12-4 | ASSLGLAGIYNEQF
TRBJ2-6 | TRBV2 | ASRTDFSGANVLT
TRBJ2-7 | TRBV20-1 | SASARDSGPYGQY
TRBJ2-3 | TRBV4-2 | ASSQLNQQSRTDTQY
TRBJ2-7 | TRBV19 | ASSIEGQGSSYEQY
TRBJ2-1 | TRBV5-1 | ASSLMREGPNEQF
TRBJ1-2 | TRBV18 | ASSDRYYGYT
TRBJ2-5 | TRBV12-3/TRBV12-4 | ASSPRETQY
TRBJ2-1 | TRBV12-3/TRBV12-4 | ASRLATWFNEQF
TRBJ2-5 | TRBV25-1 | ASRPPGLAGGDAETQY
TRBJ2-7 | TRBV20-1 | SARGTSGSEQY
TRBJ1-1 | TRBV28 | ASSPHRGLGTEAF
TRBJ2-1 | TRBV7-3 | ASSPRGGAGDNEQF
TRBJ1-5 | TRBV5-1 | ASSLEGGNQPQH
TRBJ2-1 | TRBV10-3 | AISVRVYNEQF
TRBJ1-3 | TRBV19 | ASNSHDWGTGEDTIY
TRBJ1-5 | TRBV20-1 | SAERDSVQPQH
TRBJ2-2 | TRBV20-1 | SARQRQNTGELF
TRBJ2-1 | TRBV10-3 | AIPNRLAGGPMK
TRBJ2-3 | TRBV11-2 | ASSPGTVATQY
TRBJ1-1 | TRBV7-9 | ASSPGVWYRTEAF
TRBJ2-6 | TRBV4-2 | ASSYPGLAGAGANVLT
TRBJ1-6 | TRBV20-1 | SAHREKGNSPLH
TRBJ2-7 | TRBV28 | ASRLSGGSYEQY
TRBJ2-7 | TRBV20-1 | SAQAYEQY
TRBJ2-1 | TRBV11-1 | ASSLRGTRGRGYNEQF
TRBJ2-3 | TRBV12-3/TRBV12-4 | ASSYEGGTDTQY
TRBJ2-3 | TRBV7-2 | ASSLGLADRTDTQY
TRBJ2-2 | TRBV6-1 | ASSRQQESGELF
TRBJ2-7 | TRBV5-5 | ASSLRGTGGGYEQY
TRBJ2-1 | TRBV19 | ASSTPGTNNEQF
TRBJ2-1 | TRBV18 | ASSPLAHYNEQF
TRBJ2-1 | TRBV15 | ATSRDEDEQF
TRBJ2-1 | TRBV18 | ASSLRTGLAGLYNEQF
TRBJ2-5 | TRBV5-1 | ASRPSGGPQY
TRBJ2-1 | TRBV11-2 | ASSLDPTSGSYYNEQF
TRBJ2-2 | TRBV6-5 | ASSRRGSLTGELF
TRBJ2-1 | TRBV11-3 | ASSPNSGLYNEQF
TRBJ1-2 | TRBV7-9 | ASSLNDIYGYT